The clone carrying this T cell receptor (beta chain) appeared many times. Its antigen is as yet unknown. The CDR3 runs to 13 residues. Germline CDR1 reads MNHEY; CDR2 reads SMNVEV (reference sequence). The V segment lost 4 bases and the J segment 5 bases; nucleotides outside the gene matches: 3. This sample is part of a study of human T cells and chemical hapten exposure. Across the study: Sensitization involved placing 2% DPC onto a roughly 2 cm by roughly 2 cm region of upper inner arm skin. Findings and limits, study-wide: Alopecia in the donors means their immune response may deviate from healthy people's. PT1 expanded TCR counts and patch test score were linked, and their correlation was positive.

Time point meaning: pre-sensitization, week 0. Treatment described: therapeutic diphenylcyclopropenone sensitization with weekly scalp DPC. TCRdb recomputed calls from the RACE reads with MiXCR, one row per CDR3 protein. The sample includes under 400,000 distinct CDR3 sequences, less than 6.5% seen only once; the top ten take just over 2.5%. The specimen comprised whole blood, sampled in connection with sensitization to the hapten diphenylcyclopropenone (DPC). This rearrangement joins TRBV27 to TRBJ2-5, with 8 bases lining up with TRBD1. The clonotype comes from a woman aged 50 to 65 with alopecia areata. Some clones in this sample may be carry-over from other donors' samples. The CDR3 sequence is CASSSGGMETQYF. The CDR3 DNA sequence: TGTGCCAGCAGTTCAGGGGGCATGGAGACCCAGTACTTC.